What follows describes a single TCR beta chain. This sample was taken from a study of PD-1 blockade in classical Hodgkin lymphoma. Time point indicated: cycle 4 day 1 (C4D1), after more than five weeks of nivolumab. The patients all showed relapse after autologous stem cell transplantation, while their brentuximab vedotin exposure varied. The CD8+ T cells came from thawed PBMCs through magnetic negative selection. Trimming removed 4 bases at V and 1 base at J, with 11 bases between. Germline V gene sequence: CDR1 SGHVS, CDR2 FQNEAQ. This CDR3 has 15 amino acids. Only in-frame clones appear in the TCRdb table, and some are missing; sequencing was by immunoSEQ multiplex PCR. The sample gives about 3,500 clones, approximately 78% of which show up once; about 28% is in the top ten.

The source of this sequence is a human donor with classical Hodgkin lymphoma. The specimen comprised CD8+ T cells from blood, sampled before the fourth cycle of nivolumab. This chain connects TRBV7-8 to TRBJ1-5; D perhaps matches TRBD1 (6 bases). The CDR3 coding sequence is TGTGCCAGCAGCTCCGGACAGTTCAGCAATCAGCCCCAGCATTTT. Its translation is CASSSGQFSNQPQHF. Based on the CDR3 plus reference TRBV7-8 and TRBJ1-5, the full variable domain is GAGVSQSPRYKVAKRGQDVALRCDPISGHVSLFWYQQALGQGPEFLTYFQNEAQLDKSGLPSDRFFAERPEGSVSTLKIQRTQQEDSAVYLCASSSGQFSNQPQHFGDGTRLSIL.